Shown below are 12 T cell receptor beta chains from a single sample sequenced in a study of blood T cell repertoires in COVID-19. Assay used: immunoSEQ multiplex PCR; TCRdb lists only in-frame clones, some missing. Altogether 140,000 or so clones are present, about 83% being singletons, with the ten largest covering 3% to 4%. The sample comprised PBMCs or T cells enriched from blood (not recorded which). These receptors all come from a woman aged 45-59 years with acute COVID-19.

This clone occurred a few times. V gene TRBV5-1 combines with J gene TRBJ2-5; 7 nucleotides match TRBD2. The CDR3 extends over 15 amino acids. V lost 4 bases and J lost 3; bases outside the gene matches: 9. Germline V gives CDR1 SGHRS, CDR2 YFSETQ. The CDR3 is CASSRGGSSEETQYF. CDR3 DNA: TGCGCCAGCAGCCGCGGGGGATCTAGTGAAGAGACCCAGTACTTC.

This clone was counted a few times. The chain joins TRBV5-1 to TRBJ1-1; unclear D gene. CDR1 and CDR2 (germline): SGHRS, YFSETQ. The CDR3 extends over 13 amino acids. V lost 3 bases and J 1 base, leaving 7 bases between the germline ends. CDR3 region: CASSSQENTEAFF. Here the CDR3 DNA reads TGCGCCAGCAGCTCTCAGGAGAACACTGAAGCTTTCTTT.

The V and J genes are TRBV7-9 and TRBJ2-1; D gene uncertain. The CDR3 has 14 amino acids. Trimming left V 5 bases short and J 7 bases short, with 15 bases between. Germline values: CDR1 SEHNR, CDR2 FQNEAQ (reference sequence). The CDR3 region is CASSPSPPRNEQFF. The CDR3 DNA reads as TGTGCCAGCAGCCCAAGCCCCCCCAGGAATGAGCAGTTCTTC. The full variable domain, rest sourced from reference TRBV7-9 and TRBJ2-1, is DTGVSQNPRHKITKRGQNVTFRCDPISEHNRLYWYRQTLGQGPEFLTYFQNEAQLEKSRLLSDRFSAERPKGSFSTLEIQRTEQGDSAMYLCASSPSPPRNEQFFGPGTRLTVL.

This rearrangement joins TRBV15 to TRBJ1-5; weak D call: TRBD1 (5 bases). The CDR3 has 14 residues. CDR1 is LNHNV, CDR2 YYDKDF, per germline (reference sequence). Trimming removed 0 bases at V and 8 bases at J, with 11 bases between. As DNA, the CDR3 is TGTGCCACCAGCAGAGATCGGGGGGAAAAGCCCCAGCATTTT. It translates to CATSRDRGEKPQHF.

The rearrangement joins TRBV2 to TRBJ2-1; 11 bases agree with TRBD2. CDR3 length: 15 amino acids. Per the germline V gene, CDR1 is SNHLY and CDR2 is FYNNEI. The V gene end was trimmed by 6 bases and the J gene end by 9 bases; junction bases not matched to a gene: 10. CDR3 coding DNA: TGTGCCAGCAGGGGTCTAGCGGGAGGCCGGAGTGAGCAGTTCTTC. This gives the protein CASRGLAGGRSEQFF.

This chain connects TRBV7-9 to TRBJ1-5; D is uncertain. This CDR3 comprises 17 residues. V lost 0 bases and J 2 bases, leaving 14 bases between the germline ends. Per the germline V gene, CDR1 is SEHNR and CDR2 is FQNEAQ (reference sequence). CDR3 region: CASSLAIGLSGNQPQHF. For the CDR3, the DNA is TGTGCCAGCAGCTTAGCCATTGGACTGAGTGGCAATCAGCCCCAGCATTTT. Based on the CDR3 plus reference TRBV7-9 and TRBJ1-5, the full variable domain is DTGVSQNPRHKITKRGQNVTFRCDPISEHNRLYWYRQTLGQGPEFLTYFQNEAQLEKSRLLSDRFSAERPKGSFSTLEIQRTEQGDSAMYLCASSLAIGLSGNQPQHFGDGTRLSIL.

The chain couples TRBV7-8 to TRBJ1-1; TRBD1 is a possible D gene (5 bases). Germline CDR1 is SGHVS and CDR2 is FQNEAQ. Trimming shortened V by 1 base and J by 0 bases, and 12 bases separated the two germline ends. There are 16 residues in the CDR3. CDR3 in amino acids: CASSLGTRLMNTEAFF. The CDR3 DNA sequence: TGTGCCAGCAGCTTAGGGACAAGACTCATGAACACTGAAGCTTTCTTT. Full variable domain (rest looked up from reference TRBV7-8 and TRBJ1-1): GAGVSQSPRYKVAKRGQDVALRCDPISGHVSLFWYQQALGQGPEFLTYFQNEAQLDKSGLPSDRFFAERPEGSVSTLKIQRTQQEDSAVYLCASSLGTRLMNTEAFFGQGTRLTVV.

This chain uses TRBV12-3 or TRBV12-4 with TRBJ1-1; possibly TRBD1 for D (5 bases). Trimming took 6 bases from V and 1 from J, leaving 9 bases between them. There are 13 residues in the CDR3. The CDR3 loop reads CASSRQWNTEAFF. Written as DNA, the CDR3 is TGTGCCAGCAGCAGACAGTGGAACACTGAAGCTTTCTTT.

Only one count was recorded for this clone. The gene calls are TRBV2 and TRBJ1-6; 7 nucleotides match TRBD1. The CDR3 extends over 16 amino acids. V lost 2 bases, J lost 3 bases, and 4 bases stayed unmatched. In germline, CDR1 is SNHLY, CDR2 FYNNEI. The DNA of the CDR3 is TGTGCCAGCAGTGAAAGGACAGGCGACTATAATTCACCCCTCCACTTT. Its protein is CASSERTGDYNSPLHF.

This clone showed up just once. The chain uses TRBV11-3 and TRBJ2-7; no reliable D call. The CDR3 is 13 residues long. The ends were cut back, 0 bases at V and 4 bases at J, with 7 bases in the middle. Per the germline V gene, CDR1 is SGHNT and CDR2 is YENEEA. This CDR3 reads CASSLDPFYEQYF. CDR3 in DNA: TGTGCCAGCAGCTTAGACCCCTTTTACGAGCAGTACTTC.

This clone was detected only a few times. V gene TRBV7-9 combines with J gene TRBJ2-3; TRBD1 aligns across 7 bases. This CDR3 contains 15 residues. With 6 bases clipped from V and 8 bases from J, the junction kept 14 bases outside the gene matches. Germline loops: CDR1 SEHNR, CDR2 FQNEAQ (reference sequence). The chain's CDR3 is CASSPRNRGDGTQYF. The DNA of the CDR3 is TGTGCCAGCAGTCCCCGAAACAGGGGCGATGGTACGCAGTATTTT.

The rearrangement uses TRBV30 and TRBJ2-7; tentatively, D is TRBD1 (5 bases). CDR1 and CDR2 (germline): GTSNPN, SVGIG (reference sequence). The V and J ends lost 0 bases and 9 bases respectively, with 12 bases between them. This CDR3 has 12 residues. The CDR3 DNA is TGTGCCTGGAGTGTAGTTCAGGGTCGGCAGTACTTC. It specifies CAWSVVQGRQYF.